The entry below describes one T cell receptor (beta chain). Its antigen remains undetermined. Per-nucleotide qualities are absent, and no much larger clonotype sits a single base away. These data originate in a study of cytomegalovirus exposure and HLA in healthy donors (dated 2017 in TCRdb). Regarding the study in general: The 666 repertoires of the first cohort and the 120 validation repertoires were produced on the same platform, according to a later analysis. The aim of the study was to test whether cataloging public T cell receptors could identify signatures of past pathogen exposure. In addition to the first cohort of several hundred subjects, a separate validation cohort of approximately 110 different subjects was used. The study combined high-throughput TCR immunosequencing, statistical association of individual TCRs with disease status, and machine learning to predict cytomegalovirus infection status. Beyond this particular receptor, the publication reports: The classifier was reported to diagnose cytomegalovirus status with high specificity and sensitivity in both the original and validation cohorts. Across donors, most TCR sequences were observed very rarely, whereas some public TCRs were present in many individuals. According to the authors, the approach could potentially be generalized to other disease states and immunological phenotypes. In a later analysis, TCRs clustered in the first cohort were found to also tend to co-occur in the 120 or so validation repertoires, with 90% to 95% of cluster scores above 0. A few of the identified cytomegalovirus-associated TCR beta chains were confirmed in vitro to be specific for cytomegalovirus antigens. The study listed 150 to 200 TCR beta chains as associated with cytomegalovirus. A later analysis lacked HLA typing for the validation cohort, so it scored co-occurrence in that cohort across all 110 or so repertoires.

The protocol used for the library was the immunoSEQ multiplex PCR assay. The paper's processing steps were these. A statistical classification framework was built to diagnose cytomegalovirus status from the catalog of TCR beta chain sequences. In TCRdb, the immuneACCESS table is reduced to in-frame sequences with V and J assigned. These tables do not hold every clone; where another copy was compared, an unresolved V gene accounts for under half, and the others remain unexplained. The V and J calls and clone size are taken from that table; D and trimming were inferred from the DNA. This sample is represented by roughly 120,000 clones; roughly 94% of them were singletons. Together, the top ten hold roughly 1.2% of the sample. Via the germline V gene, CDR1 is SGHDT and CDR2 YYEEEE. Unmatched junction bases come to 6, with V trimmed by 4 bases and J by 4 bases. The CDR3 goes from the cysteine to the phenylalanine over 14 residues. Kept here is only the CDR3 DNA, which spans 42 bases and is read in frame from base 1.

The donors were included in the validation cohort of around 120 subjects, a group kept apart from the roughly 610-subject first cohort. This sequence was found in a woman under 30 in good health and CMV-seronegative. The specimen sequenced was PBMCs. The chain was built from TRBV5-6 and TRBJ1-2, with 8 central nucleotides matching TRBD1. The CDR3 region reads CASSPDRGIYGYTF. The bases read TGTGCCAGCAGCCCAGACAGGGGTATCTATGGCTACACCTTC.